The 2 T cell receptor beta chains listed next were all sequenced from one sample in a study of blood T cell repertoires in COVID-19. TCRdb's table, derived via immunoSEQ multiplex PCR, lists solely in-frame clones and lacks some. The table includes some 45,000 clones, roughly 90% detected once. The sample comprised peripheral blood. These receptors all stem from a man aged 55-75 years with active COVID-19.

The V and J genes are TRBV21-1 and TRBJ2-7; the table assigns TRBD1, which was not confirmed against the DNA. TRBV21-1 is a pseudogene locus. The CDR3 is 13 residues long. The CDR3 is CASSKDSSYEQYF. In DNA form, the CDR3 reads TGTGCCAGCAGCAAAGACAGCTCCTACGAGCAGTACTTC.

The chain couples TRBV28 to TRBJ1-3, with 10 nucleotides matching TRBD1. This CDR3 is built from 17 residues. Unmatched junction bases numbered 9, after V lost 5 bases and J lost 2 bases. In germline, CDR1 is MDHEN, CDR2 SYDVKM. The CDR3 bases are TGTGCCAGCAGTCCAACGACAGGGGGCAGTACTGGAAACACCATATATTTT. Residues: CASSPTTGGSTGNTIYF.